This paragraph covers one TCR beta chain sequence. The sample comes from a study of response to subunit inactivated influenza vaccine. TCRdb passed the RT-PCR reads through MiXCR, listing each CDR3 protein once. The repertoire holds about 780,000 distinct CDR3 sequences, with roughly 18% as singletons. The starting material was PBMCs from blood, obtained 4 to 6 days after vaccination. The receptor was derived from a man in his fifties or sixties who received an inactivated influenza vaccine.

As DNA, the CDR3 is TGTGCCAGCAGTTTAGTAGGGTCGGACCAGTACTTC. Translated, it gives CASSLVGSDQYF. This rearrangement joins TRBV12-3 or TRBV12-4 to TRBJ2-5; no reliable D call. The CDR3 has 12 amino acids. V was trimmed by 1 base and J by 10 bases, leaving 10 bases between them.